Listed below are T cell receptor beta chains from one sample, sequenced in a study of human T cells and chemical hapten exposure. TCRdb called the RACE reads again in MiXCR, with one record for every CDR3 protein. This sample has about 350,000 distinct CDR3 sequences; roughly 6.3% occur once, and the top ten carry around 6.1%. The material sequenced was whole blood, taken in connection with sensitization to the hapten diphenylcyclopropenone (DPC). Source of these receptors: a woman aged 18-29 years with alopecia areata. Some clones in this sample may be carry-over from other donors' samples. The CDR3 runs from the conserved cysteine through the conserved F or W. The D gene is left open where the match is weak.

d_gene	v_gene	CDR3aa
TRBD2	TRBV20-1	CSAMSLADNTDTQYF
TRBD1	TRBV5-1	CASSLEGTGWGNSPLHF
-	TRBV5-4	CASSFDRPIYGYTF
-	TRBV29-1	CSVETGAYSTDTQYF
-	TRBV2	CASSSKGKTEAFF
-	TRBV10-3	CAISDAGNPTDTQYF
TRBD1	TRBV28	CASSFATGVGSAKLFF
-	TRBV6-2/TRBV6-3	CASTDGGYEQYF
-	TRBV6-1	CASLSGAPYNEQFF
-	TRBV5-4	CASSRASISSGANVLTF
TRBD2	TRBV5-1	CASSSLWEGKGSLEQYF
-	TRBV28	CASSQAGAGNQPQHF
-	TRBV12-3/TRBV12-4	CASSLSVRAGKLFF